This T cell receptor beta chain originates from a study of cytomegalovirus exposure and HLA in healthy donors. The germline V and J ends were trimmed by 4 bases and 5 bases, with 12 bases remaining between them. The CDR3 totals 15 residues. The V gene's germline CDR1 is SGHVS and CDR2 FNYEAQ. The PCR employed 60 Vbeta primers together with 13 Jbeta primers. Data came from immunoSEQ multiplex PCR; TCRdb stores just in-frame clones and leaves some out. Counted here are approximately 100,000 clones, around 84% occurring once; the ten biggest clones make up over 2%. This clonotype was sampled from a man aged 18 to 30 in good health and CMV-seronegative. The chain links TRBV7-6 to TRBJ1-6; D unclear. The sequencing input was PBMCs. In DNA form, the CDR3 reads TGTGCCAGCAGCTCAGGCACAAGAGATAATTCACCCCTCCACTTT. It yields the protein CASSSGTRDNSPLHF.